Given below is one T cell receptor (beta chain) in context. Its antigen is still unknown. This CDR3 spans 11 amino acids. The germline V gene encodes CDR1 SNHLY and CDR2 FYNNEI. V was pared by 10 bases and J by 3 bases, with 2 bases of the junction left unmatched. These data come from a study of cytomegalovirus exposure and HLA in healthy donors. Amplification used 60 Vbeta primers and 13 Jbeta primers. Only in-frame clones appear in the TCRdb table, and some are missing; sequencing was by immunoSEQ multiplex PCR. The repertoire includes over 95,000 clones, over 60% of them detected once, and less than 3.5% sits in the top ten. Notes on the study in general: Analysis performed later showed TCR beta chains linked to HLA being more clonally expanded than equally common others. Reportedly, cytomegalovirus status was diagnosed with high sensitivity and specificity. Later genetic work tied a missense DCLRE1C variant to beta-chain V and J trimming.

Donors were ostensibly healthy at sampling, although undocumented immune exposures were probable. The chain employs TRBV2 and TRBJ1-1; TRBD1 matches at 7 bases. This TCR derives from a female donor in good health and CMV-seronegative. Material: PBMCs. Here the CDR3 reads CATGQDTEAFF. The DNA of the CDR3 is TGTGCCACCGGACAGGACACTGAAGCTTTCTTT. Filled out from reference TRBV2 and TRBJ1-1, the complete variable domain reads EPEVTQTPSHQVTQMGQEVILRCVPISNHLYFYWYRQILGQKVEFLVSFYNNEISEKSEIFDDQFSVERPDGSNFTLKIRSTKLEDSAMYFCATGQDTEAFFGQGTRLTVV.